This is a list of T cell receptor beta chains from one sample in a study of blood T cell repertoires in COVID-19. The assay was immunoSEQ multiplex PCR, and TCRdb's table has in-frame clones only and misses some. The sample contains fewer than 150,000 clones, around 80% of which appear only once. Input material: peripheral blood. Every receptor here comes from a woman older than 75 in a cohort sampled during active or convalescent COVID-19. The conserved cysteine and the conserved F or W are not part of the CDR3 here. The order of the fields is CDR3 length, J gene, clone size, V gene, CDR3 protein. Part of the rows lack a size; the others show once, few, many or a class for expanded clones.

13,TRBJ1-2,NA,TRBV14,ASSPLGQRPGGYT
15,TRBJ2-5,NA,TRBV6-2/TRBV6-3,ASSYSPAGGPRETQY
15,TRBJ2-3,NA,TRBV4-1,ASSHKMVGRIGDTQY
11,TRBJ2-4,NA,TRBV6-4,ASSALNEDIQY
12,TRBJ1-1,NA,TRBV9,ASNPGHRNTEAF
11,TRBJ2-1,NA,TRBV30,AWRGQGGNEQF
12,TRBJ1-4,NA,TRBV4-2,ASSQEVVGGELF
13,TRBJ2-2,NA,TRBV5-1,ASSQNRGNTGELF
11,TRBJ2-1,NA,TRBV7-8,ASSKTGGVEQF
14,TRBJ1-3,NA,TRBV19,ASSRDRDSSGNTIY
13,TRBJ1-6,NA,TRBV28,ASSFRDRGNSPLH
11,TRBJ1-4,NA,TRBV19,ASSALQGRKLF
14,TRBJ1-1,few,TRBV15,ATSNRRAGGNTEAF
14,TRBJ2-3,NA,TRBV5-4,ASSLRIGFRADTQY
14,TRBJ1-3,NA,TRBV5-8,ASSLLGGGSGNTIY
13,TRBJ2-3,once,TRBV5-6,ASSKVGGSTDTQY
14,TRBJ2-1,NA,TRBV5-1,ASSLVGTSGDNEQF
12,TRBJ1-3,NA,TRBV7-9,ASRGTVSGNTIY
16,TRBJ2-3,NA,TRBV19,ASRPMSVAGGLTDTQY
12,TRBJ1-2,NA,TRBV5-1,ASRQPGQGYGYT
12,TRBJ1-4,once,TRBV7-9,ASSSEAESGELF
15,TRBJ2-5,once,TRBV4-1,ASSQDYRTSGHRAQY
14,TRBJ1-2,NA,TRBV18,ASSPRGRGREDGYT
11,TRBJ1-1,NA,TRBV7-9,ASMWGLNTEAF
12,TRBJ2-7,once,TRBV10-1,ASSELVAAYEQY
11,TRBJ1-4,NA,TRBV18,ASSGQPNEKLF
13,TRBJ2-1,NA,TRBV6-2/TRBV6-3,ASSFYGTSFNEQF
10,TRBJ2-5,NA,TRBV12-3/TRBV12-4,ASSFGGETQY
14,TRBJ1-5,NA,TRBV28,ASSRLQGSGNQPQH
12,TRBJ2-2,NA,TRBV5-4,ASSLPDSPGELF
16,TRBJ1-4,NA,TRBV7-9,ASSSRNRGLTTNEKLF
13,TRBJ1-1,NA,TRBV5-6,ASSLDLGVDTEAF
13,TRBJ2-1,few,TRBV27,ASNSLAGGYNEQF
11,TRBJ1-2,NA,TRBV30,AWWGQSNYGYT
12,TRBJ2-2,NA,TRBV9,ASSELANTGELF
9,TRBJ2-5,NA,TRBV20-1,SAKLWETQY
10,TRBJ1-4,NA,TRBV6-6,ASSHSPGQGL
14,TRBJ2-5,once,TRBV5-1,ASSLDPSGGVLLPY
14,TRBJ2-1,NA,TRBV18,ASSPPSSGGRNEQF
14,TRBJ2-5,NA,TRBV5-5,ASSLRGPIFQETQY
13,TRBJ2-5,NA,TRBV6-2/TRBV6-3,ASSFLTSGAETQY
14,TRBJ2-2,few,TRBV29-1,SATVFSGSNTGELF
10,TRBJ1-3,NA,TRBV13,ASRYSGNTIY
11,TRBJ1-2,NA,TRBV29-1,SGGAGSHYGYT
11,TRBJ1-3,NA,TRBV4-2,ASSPSGGLSIY